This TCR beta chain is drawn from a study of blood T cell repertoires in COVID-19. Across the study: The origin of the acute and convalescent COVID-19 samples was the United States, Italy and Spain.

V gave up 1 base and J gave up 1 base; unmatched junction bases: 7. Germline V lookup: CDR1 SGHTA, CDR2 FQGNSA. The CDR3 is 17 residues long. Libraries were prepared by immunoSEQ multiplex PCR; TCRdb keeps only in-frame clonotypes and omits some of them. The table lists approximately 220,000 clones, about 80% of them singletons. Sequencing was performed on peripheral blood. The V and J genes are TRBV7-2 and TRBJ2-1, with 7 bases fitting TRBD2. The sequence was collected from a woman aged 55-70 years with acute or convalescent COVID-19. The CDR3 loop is CASSLVASGISYNEQFF. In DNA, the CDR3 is TGTGCCAGCAGCTTAGTGGCTAGCGGTATATCCTACAATGAGCAGTTCTTC.